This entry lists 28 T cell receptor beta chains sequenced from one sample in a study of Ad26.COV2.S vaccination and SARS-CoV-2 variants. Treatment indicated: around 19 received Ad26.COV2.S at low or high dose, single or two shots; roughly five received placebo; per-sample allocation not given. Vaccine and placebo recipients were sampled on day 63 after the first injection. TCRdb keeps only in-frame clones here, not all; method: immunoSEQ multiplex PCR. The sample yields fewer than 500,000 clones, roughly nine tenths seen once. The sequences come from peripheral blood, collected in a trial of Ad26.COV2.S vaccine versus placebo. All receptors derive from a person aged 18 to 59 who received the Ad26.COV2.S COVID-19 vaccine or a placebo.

The CDR3 region has the DNA TGTGCCAGCAGTTATGGGCAGGGGCGGGATGGCTACACCTTC. It codes for CASSYGQGRDGYTF. The genes are TRBV6-6 and TRBJ1-2; maybe TRBD1 (6 bases). The ends were cut back, 3 bases at V and 6 bases at J, with 14 bases in the middle. The germline gives CDR1 MNHNY, CDR2 SVGAGI (reference sequence). The CDR3 totals 14 residues.

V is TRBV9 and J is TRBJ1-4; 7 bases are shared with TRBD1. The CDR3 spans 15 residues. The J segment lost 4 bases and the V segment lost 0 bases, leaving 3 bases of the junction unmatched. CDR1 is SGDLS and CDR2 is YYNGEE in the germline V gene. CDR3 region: CASSVGRQGNEKLFF. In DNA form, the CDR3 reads TGTGCCAGCAGCGTAGGTAGACAGGGTAATGAAAAACTGTTTTTT.

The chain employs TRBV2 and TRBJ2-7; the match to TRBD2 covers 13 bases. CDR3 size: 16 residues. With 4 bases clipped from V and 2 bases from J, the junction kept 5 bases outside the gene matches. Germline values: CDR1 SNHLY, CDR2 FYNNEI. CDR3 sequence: CASSAGLAGAAYEQYV. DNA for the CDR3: TGTGCCAGCAGTGCAGGACTAGCGGGAGCTGCCTACGAGCAGTACGTC.

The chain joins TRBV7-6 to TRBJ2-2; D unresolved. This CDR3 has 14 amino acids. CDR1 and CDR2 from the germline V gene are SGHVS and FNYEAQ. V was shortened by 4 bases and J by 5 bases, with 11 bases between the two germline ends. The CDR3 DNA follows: TGTGCCAGCAGCTCGAACAGTGATACCGGGGAGCTGTTTTTT. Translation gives CASSSNSDTGELFF.

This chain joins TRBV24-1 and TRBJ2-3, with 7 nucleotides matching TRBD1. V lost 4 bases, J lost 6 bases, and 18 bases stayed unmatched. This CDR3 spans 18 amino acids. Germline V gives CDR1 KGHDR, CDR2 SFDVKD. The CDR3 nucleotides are TGTGCCACCAGTGAATCCCCCCGACAGGGTGTTGGTTGGGATACGCAGTATTTT. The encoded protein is CATSESPRQGVGWDTQYF.

CDR3 residues: CASSLGSPSYGYTF. The CDR3 region has the DNA TGCGCCAGCAGCTTGGGGAGCCCCTCCTATGGCTACACCTTC. The chain carries TRBV5-1 and TRBJ1-2; D remains unclear. Between the trimmed V and J ends, which lost 0 bases and 4 bases, there was a span of 10 bases. Germline CDR1 is SGHRS and CDR2 is YFSETQ. The CDR3 is 14 amino acids.

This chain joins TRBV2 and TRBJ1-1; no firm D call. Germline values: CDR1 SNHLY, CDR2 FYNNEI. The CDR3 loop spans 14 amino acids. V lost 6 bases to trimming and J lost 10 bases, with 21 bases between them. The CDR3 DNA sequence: TGTGCCAGCAGAACTATCAGATCCCCGGCGGGAGCTTTCTTT. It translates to CASRTIRSPAGAFF.

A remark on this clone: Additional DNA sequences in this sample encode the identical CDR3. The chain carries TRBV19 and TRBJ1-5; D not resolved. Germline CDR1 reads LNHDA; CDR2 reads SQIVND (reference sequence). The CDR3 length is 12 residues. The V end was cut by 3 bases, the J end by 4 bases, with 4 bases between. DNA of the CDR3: TGTGCCAGTAGTATCGGGAATCAGCCCCAGCATTTT. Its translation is CASSIGNQPQHF.

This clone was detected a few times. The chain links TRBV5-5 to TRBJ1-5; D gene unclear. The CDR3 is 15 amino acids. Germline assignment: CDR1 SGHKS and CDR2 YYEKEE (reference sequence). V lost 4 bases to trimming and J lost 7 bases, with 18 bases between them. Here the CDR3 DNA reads TGTGCCAGCAGCCTCCTGGAGGGTGCGGGACAGCCCCAGCATTTT. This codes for CASSLLEGAGQPQHF.

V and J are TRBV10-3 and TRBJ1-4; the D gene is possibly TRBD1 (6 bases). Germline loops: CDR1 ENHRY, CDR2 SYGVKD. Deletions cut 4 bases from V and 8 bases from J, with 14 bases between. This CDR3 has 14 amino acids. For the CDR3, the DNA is TGTGCCATCAGTGTGGGTGGGGGCTCGGAAAAACTGTTTTTT. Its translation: CAISVGGGSEKLFF.

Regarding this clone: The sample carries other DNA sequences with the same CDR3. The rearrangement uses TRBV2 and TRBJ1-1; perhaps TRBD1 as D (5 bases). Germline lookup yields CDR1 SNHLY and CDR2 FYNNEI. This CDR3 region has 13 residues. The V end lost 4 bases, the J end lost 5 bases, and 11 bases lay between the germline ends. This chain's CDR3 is CASSVYRGTEAFF. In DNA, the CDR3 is TGTGCCAGCAGTGTGTATAGGGGAACTGAAGCTTTCTTT.

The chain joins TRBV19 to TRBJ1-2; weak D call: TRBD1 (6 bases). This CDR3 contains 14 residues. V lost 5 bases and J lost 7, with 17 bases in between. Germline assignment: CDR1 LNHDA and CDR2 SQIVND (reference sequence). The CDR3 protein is CASSQAGQGLGYTF. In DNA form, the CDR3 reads TGTGCCAGTAGTCAGGCGGGGCAGGGGCTTGGCTACACCTTC.

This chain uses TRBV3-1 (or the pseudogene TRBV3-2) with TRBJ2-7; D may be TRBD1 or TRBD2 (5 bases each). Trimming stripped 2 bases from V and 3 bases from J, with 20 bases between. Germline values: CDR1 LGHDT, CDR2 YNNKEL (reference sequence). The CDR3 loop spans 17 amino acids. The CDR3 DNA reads TGTGCCAGCAGCCAAAATTCCCCGGGGCTAGGTCACTACGAGCAGTACGTC. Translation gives CASSQNSPGLGHYEQYV.

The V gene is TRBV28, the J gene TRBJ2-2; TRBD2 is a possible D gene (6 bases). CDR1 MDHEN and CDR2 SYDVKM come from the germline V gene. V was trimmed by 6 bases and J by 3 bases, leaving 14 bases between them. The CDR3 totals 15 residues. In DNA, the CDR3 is TGTGCCAGCAGCACACCCGGGACTTACACCGGGGAGCTGTTTTTT. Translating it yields CASSTPGTYTGELFF.

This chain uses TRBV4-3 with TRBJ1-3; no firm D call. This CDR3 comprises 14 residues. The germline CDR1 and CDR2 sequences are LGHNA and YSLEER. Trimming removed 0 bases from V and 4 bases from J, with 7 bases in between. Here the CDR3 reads CASSQDPEGNTIYF. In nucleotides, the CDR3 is TGCGCCAGCAGCCAAGATCCGGAGGGAAACACCATATATTTT.

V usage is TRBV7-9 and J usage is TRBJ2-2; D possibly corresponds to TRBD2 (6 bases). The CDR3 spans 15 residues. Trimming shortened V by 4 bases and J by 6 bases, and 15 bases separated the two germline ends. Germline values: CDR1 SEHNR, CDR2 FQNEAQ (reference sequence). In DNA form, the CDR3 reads TGTGCCAGCAGCTCCCTCGGGGGTATCCCCGGGGAGCTGTTTTTT. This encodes CASSSLGGIPGELFF.

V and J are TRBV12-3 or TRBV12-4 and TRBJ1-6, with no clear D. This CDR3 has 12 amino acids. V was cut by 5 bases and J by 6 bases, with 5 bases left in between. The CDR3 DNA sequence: TGTGCCAGCAGTATTGTTAATTCACCCCTCCACTTT. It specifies CASSIVNSPLHF.

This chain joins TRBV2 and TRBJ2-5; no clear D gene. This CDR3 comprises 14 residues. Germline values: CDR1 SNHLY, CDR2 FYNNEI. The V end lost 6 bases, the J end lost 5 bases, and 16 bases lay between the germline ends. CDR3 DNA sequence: TGTGCCAGCAGCCCAATTCAGATACGGGAGACCCAGTACTTC. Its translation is CASSPIQIRETQYF. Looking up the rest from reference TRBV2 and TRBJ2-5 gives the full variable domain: EPEVTQTPSHQVTQMGQEVILRCVPISNHLYFYWYRQILGQKVEFLVSFYNNEISEKSEIFDDQFSVERPDGSNFTLKIRSTKLEDSAMYFCASSPIQIRETQYFGPGTRLLVL.

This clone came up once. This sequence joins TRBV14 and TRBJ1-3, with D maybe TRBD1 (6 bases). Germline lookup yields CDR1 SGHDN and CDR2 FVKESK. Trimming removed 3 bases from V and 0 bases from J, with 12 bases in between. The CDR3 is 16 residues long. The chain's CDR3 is CASSQYQGFSGNTIYF. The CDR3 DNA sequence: TGTGCCAGCAGCCAGTACCAGGGGTTCTCTGGAAACACCATATATTTT.

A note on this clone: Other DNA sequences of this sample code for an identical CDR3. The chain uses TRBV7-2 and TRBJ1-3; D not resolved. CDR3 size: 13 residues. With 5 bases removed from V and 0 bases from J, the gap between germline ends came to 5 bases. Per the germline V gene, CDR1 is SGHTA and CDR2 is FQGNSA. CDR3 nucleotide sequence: TGTGCCAGCAGCCCCTACTCTGGAAACACCATATATTTT. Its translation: CASSPYSGNTIYF.

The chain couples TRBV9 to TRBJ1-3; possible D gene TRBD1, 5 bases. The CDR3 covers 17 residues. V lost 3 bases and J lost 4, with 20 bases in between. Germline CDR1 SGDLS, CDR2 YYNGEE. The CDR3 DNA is TGTGCCAGCAGCGACCACCTTACTGGGTGGGGGGGAAACACCATATATTTT. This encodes CASSDHLTGWGGNTIYF.

CDR3 protein: CASSLAIPGGARETQYF. The CDR3 DNA sequence: TGCGCCAGCAGCTTGGCCATCCCAGGGGGGGCGAGAGAGACCCAGTACTTC. The rearrangement links TRBV5-1 to TRBJ2-5; D is possibly TRBD1 or TRBD2 (7 bases each). The CDR3 contains 17 residues. Germline lookup yields CDR1 SGHRS and CDR2 YFSETQ. V gave up 0 bases and J gave up 4 bases, with 19 bases separating them.

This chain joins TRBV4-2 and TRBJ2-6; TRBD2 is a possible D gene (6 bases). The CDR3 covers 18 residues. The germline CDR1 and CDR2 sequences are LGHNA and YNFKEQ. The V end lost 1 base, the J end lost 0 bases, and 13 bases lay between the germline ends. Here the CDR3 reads CASSQAGSPDSGANVLTF. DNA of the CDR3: TGTGCCAGCAGCCAAGCCGGGAGTCCCGACTCTGGGGCCAACGTCCTGACTTTC.

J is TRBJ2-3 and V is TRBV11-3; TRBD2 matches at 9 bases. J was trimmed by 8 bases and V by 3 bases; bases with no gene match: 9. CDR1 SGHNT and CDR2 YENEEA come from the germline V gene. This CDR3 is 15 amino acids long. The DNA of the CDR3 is TGTGCCAGCAGCTTTCGCCTAGCGGGGTCACGTACGCAGTATTTT. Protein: CASSFRLAGSRTQYF.

For the CDR3, the DNA is TGTGCCAGCACGGACACAGATACGCAGTATTTT. Translated, it gives CASTDTDTQYF. V gene TRBV2 combines with J gene TRBJ2-3; D unclear. Trimming cost V 7 bases and J 2 bases, with 4 bases left between them. This CDR3 region has 11 residues. Germline assignment: CDR1 SNHLY and CDR2 FYNNEI.

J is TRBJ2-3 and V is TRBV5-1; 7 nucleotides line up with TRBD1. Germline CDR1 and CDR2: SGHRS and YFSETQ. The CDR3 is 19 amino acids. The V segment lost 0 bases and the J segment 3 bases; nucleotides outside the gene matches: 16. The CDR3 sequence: CASSLALSDRVGRTDTQYF. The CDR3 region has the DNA TGCGCCAGCAGCTTGGCCCTAAGCGACAGGGTAGGTAGGACAGATACGCAGTATTTT.

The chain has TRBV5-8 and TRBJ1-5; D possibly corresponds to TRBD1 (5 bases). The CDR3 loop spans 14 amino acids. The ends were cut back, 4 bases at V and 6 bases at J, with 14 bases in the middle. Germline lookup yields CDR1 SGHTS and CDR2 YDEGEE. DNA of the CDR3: TGTGCCAGCAGCCTAGGGGATTGGGGTCAGCCCCAGCATTTT. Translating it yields CASSLGDWGQPQHF.

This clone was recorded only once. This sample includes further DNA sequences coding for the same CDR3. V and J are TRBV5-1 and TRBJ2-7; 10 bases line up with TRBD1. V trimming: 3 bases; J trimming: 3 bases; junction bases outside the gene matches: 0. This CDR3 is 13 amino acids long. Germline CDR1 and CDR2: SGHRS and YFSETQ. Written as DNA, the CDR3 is TGCGCCAGCAGCTGGGACAGGGGCTACGAGCAGTACTTC. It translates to CASSWDRGYEQYF.